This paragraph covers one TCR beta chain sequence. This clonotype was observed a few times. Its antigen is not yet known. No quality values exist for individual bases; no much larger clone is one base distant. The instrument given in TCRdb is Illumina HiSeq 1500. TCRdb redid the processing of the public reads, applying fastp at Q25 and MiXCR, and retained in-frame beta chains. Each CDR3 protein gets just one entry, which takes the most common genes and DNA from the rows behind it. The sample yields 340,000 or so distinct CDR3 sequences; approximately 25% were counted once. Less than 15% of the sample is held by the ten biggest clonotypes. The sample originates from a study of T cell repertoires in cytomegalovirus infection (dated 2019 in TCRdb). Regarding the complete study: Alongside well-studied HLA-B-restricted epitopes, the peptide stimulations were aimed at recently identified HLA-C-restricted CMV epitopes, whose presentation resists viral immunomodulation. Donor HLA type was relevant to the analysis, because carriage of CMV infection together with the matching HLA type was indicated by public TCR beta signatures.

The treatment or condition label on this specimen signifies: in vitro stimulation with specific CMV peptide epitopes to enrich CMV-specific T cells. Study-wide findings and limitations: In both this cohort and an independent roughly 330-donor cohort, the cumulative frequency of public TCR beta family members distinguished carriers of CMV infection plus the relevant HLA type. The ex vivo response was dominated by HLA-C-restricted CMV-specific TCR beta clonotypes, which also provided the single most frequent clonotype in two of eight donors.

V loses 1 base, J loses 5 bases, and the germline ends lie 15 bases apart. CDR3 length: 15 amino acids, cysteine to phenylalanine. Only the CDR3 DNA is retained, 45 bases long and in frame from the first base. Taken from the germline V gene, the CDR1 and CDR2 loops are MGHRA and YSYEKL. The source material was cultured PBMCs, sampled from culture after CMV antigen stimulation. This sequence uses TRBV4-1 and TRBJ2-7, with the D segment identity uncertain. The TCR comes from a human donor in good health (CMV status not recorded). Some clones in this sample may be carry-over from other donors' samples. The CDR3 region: CASSQVFQSNDEQYF. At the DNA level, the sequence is TGCGCCAGCAGCCAAGTCTTCCAGTCTAACGACGAGCAGTACTTC.